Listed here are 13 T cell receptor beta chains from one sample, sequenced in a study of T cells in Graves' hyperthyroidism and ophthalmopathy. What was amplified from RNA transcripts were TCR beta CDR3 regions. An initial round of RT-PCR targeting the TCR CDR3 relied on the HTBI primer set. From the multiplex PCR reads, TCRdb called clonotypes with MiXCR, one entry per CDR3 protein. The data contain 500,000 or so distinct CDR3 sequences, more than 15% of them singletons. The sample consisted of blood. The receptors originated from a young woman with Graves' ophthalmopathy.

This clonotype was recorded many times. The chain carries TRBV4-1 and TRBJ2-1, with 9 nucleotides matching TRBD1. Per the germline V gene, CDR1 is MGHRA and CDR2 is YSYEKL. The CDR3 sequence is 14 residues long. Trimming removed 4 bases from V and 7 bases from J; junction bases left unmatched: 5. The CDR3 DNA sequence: TGCGCCAGCAGCCCGGGACAGGGAAGAAATGAGCAGTTCTTC. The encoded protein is CASSPGQGRNEQFF.

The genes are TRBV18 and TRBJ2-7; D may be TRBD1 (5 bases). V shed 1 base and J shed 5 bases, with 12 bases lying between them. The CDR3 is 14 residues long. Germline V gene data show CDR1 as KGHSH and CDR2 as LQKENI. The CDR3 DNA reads TGTGCCAGCTCACCACGGGGCGCCCTAAACGAGCAGTACTTC. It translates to CASSPRGALNEQYF.

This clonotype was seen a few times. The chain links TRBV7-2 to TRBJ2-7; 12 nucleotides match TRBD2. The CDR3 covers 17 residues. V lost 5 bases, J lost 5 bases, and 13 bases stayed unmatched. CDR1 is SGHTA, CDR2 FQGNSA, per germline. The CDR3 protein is CASSQDLGRLAGDEQYF. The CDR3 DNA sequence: TGTGCCAGCAGCCAAGATCTCGGACGACTAGCGGGAGACGAGCAGTACTTC.

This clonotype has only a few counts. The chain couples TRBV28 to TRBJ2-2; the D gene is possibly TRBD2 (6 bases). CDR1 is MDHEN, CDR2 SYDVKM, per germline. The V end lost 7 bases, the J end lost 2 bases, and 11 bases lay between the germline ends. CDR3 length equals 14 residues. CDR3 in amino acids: CASTSGVNTGELFF. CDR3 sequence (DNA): TGTGCCAGCACCTCGGGGGTCAACACCGGGGAGCTGTTTTTT.

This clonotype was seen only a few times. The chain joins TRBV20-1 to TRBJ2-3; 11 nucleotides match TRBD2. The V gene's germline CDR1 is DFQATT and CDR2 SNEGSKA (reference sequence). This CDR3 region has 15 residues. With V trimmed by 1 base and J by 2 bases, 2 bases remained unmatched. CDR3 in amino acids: CSARGGLAVTDTQYF. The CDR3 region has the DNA TGCAGTGCTAGAGGGGGACTAGCGGTCACAGATACGCAGTATTTT.

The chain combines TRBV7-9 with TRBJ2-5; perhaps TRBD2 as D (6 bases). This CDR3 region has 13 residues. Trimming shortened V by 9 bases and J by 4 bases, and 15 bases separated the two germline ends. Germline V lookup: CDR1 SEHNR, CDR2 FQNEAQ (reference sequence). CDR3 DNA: TGTGCCAGTACCGCTTTCGGGGGAGAGACCCAGTACTTC. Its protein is CASTAFGGETQYF.

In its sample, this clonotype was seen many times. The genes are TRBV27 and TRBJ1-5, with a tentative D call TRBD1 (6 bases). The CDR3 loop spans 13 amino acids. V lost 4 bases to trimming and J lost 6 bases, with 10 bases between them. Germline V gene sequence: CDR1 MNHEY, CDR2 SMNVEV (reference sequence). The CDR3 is CASSSNRAQPQHF. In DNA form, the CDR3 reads TGTGCCAGCAGTTCCAACAGGGCTCAGCCCCAGCATTTT.

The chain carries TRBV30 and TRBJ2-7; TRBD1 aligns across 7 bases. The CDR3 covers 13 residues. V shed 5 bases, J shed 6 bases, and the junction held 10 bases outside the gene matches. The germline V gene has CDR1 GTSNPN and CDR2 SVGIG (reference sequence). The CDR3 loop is CAWSRQGAREQYF. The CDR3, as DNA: TGTGCCTGGTCCCGACAGGGAGCGCGCGAGCAGTACTTC.

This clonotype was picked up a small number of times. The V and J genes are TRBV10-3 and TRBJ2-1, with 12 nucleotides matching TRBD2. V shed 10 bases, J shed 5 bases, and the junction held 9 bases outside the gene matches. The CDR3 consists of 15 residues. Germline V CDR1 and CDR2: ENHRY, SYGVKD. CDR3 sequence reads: CATEIPSGRDNEQFF. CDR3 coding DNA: TGTGCCACCGAAATACCTAGCGGGAGGGACAATGAGCAGTTCTTC.

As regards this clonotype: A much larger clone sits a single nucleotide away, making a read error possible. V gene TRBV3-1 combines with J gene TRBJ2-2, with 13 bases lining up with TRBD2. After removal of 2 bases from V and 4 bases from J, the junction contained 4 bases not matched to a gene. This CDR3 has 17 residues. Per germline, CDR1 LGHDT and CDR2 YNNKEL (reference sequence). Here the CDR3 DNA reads TGTGCCAGCAGCCAAAAGACTAGCGGGGGGACCACCGGGGAGCTGTTTTTT. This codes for CASSQKTSGGTTGELFF.

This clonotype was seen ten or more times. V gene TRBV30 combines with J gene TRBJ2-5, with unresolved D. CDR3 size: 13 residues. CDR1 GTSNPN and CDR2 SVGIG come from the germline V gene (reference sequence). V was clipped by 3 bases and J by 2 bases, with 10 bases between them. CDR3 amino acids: CAWRGTPQETQYF. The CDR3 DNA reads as TGTGCCTGGAGAGGAACCCCTCAAGAGACCCAGTACTTC.

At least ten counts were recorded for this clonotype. The CDR3 DNA sequence: TGTGCCAGCAGCTACGAGTTGACTAGCGACAATGAGCAGTTCTTC. It codes for CASSYELTSDNEQFF. The rearrangement links TRBV3-1 to TRBJ2-1; 8 nucleotides align to TRBD2. Per germline, CDR1 LGHDT and CDR2 YNNKEL (reference sequence). The CDR3 has 15 amino acids. The J segment lost 5 bases and the V segment lost 5 bases, leaving 8 bases of the junction unmatched.

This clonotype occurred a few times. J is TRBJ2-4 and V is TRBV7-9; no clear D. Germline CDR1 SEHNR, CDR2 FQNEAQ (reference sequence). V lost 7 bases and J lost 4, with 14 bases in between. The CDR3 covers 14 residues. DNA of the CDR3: TGTGCCAGCACCTCTGATGGGTCGAAAAACATTCAGTACTTC. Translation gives CASTSDGSKNIQYF.